This TCR beta chain is from a study of glioma-infiltrating T cells after dendritic cell vaccination. Assay: immunoSEQ multiplex PCR; the TCRdb copy retains only in-frame clones and omits some. The sample has about 38,000 clones; roughly four fifths are singletons. CDR3 length: 16 amino acids. Per germline, CDR1 SNHLY and CDR2 FYNNEI. The junction had 4 bases not matched to a gene; V was cut back by 4 bases and J by 0 bases. The chain couples TRBV2 to TRBJ2-2, with TRBD1 matching 8 bases. Source: blood, taken before dendritic cell vaccination. This TCR derives from a human donor with glioblastoma. As DNA, the CDR3 is TGTGCCAGCAGTGCGACAGGGGCTGCGAACACCGGGGAGCTGTTTTTT. This codes for CASSATGAANTGELFF.